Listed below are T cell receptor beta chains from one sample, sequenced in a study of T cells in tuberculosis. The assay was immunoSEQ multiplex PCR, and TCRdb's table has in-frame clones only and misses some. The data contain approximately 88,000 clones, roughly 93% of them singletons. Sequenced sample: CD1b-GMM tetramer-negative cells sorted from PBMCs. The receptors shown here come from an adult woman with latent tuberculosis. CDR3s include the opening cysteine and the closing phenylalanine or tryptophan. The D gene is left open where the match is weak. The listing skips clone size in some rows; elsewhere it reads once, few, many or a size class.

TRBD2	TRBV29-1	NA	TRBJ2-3	TGCAGCGTTGCGACTAGCGGCGGTGTCCGAACAGATACGCAGTATTTT	CSVATSGGVRTDTQYF
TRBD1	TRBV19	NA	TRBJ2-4	TGTGCCAGTAAGGAGGGACAGGGAGGCCAAAACATTCAGTACTTC	CASKEGQGGQNIQYF
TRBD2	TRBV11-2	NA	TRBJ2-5	TGTGCCAGCAGCTTAGCTAGCGGGGTGGAGACCCAGTACTTC	CASSLASGVETQYF
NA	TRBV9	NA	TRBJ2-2	TGTGCCAGCAGCGTTGGGCAGGTGAACACCGGGGAGCTGTTTTTT	CASSVGQVNTGELFF
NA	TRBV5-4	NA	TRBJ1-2	TGTGCCAGCAGCCCCGGCGGGGGGGAGGGCTATGGCTACACCTTC	CASSPGGGEGYGYTF
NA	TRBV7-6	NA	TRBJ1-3	TGTGCCAGCAGCCCCTCCCCTGGAAACACCATATATTTT	CASSPSPGNTIYF
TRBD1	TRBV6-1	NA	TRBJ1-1	TGTGCCAGCAGTGAATTGGCAGGGGGCTTCGCTGAAGCTTTCTTT	CASSELAGGFAEAFF
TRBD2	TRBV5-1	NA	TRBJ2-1	TGCGCCAGCAGCTTTTCTTGGACTAGCGGTTACAATGAGCAGTTCTTC	CASSFSWTSGYNEQFF
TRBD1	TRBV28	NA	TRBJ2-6	TGTGCCAGCAGCCCCCCCGGGACAGGGTCCCCAAGTTTATCTGGGGCCAACGTCCTGACTTTC	CASSPPGTGSPSLSGANVLTF
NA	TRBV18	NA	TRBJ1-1	TGTGCCAGCTCACCAGCAATATACTCATCGAACACTGAAGCTTTCTTT	CASSPAIYSSNTEAFF
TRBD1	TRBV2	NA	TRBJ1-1	TGTGCCAGCAAACGGGACAGCCCCGAGAACACTGAAGCTTTCTTT	CASKRDSPENTEAFF
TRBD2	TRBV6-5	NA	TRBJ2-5	TGTGCCAGCAACCCCAGGACTAGCGGGGGTCGGGAGCAGTACTTC	CASNPRTSGGREQYF
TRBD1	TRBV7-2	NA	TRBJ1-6	TGTGCCAGCAGCTCTTACGGACAGGCCCTCAATTCACCCCTCCACTTT	CASSSYGQALNSPLHF
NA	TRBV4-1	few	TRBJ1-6	TGCGCCAGCAACCGGGGGGGCGATTCACCCCTCCACTTT	CASNRGGDSPLHF
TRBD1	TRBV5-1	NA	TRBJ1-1	TGCGCCAGTGACACAGGGGGGAAGAACACTGAAGCTTTCTTT	CASDTGGKNTEAFF
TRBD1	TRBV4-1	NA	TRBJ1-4	TGCGCCAGCAGCCCCCGAAGGGGGCCTAATGAAAAACTGTTTTTT	CASSPRRGPNEKLFF
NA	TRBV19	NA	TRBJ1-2	TGTGCCAGTAGTCTTACAGGATGGGGAAACTATGGCTACACCTTC	CASSLTGWGNYGYTF
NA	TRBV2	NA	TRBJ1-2	TGTGCCAGCAGTGACGGCCCGAGCGTCTATGGCTACACCTTC	CASSDGPSVYGYTF
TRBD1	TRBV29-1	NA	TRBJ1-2	TGCAGCGTTGAAGATTACCGGGACAGGGGATGGGGGGCCTATGGCTACACCTTC	CSVEDYRDRGWGAYGYTF
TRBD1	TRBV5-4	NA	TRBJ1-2	TGTGCCAGCAGCCAATGGACAGGGGGCAACTATGGCTACACCTTC	CASSQWTGGNYGYTF
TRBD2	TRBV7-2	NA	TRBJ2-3	TGTGCCAGCAGCTTAGACCTAGCGGGGGCCACAGATACGCAGTATTTT	CASSLDLAGATDTQYF
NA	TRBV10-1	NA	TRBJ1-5	TGCGCCAGCAGTGAGTCGGGGCGATATCAGCCCCAGCATTTT	CASSESGRYQPQHF
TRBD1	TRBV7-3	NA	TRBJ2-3	TGTGCCAGCAGCCCTGGGACAGGGCGCACAGATACGCAGTATTTT	CASSPGTGRTDTQYF
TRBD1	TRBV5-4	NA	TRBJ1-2	TGTGCCAGCAGCTACCCGGGACAGGTTACTATATCGGGTGGCTACACCTTC	CASSYPGQVTISGGYTF
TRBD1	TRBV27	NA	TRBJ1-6	TGTGCCAGCAGGACAGGGGTAAGGTCACCCCTCCACTTT	CASRTGVRSPLHF
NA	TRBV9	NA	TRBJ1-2	TGTGCCAGCAGCGTATACGACGAATCCAGAGTGACTGAGGGCTACACCTTC	CASSVYDESRVTEGYTF
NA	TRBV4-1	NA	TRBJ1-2	TGCGCCAGCAGCCAAGATCAGGGTTTAAGCTATGGCTACACCTTC	CASSQDQGLSYGYTF
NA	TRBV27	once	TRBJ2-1	TGTGCCAGCAGTTTAGGTTTGGGGCGGCAGTTCTTC	CASSLGLGRQFF
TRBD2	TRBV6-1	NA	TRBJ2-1	TGTGCCAGCAGGGGGATACCGGGGGGGCCGGGTGAGCAGTTCTTC	CASRGIPGGPGEQFF